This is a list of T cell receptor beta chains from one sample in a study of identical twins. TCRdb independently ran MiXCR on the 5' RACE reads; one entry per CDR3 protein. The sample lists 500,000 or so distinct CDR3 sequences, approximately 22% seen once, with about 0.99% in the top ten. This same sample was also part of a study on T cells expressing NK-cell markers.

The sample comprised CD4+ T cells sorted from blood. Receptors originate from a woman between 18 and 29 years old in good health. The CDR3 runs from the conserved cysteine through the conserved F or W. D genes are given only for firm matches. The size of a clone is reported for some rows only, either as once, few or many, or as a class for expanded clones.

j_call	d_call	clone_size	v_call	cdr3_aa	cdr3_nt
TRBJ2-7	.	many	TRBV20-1	CSAPARVSNEQYF	TGCAGTGCCCCCGCCCGAGTTTCCAACGAGCAGTACTTC
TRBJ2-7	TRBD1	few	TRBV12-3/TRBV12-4	CASSLQGANYEQYF	TGTGCCAGCAGCCTTCAGGGGGCTAACTACGAGCAGTACTTC
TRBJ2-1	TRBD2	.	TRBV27	CASSLSLVAGDNEQFF	TGTGCCAGCAGTTTATCCCTGGTAGCGGGAGACAATGAGCAGTTCTTC
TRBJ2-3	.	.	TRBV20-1	CSAELAGTDTQYF	TGCAGTGCCGAACTAGCAGGAACAGATACGCAGTATTTT
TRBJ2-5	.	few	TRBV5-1	CASFGSPGQETQYF	TGCGCCAGCTTCGGGAGCCCGGGACAAGAGACCCAGTACTTC
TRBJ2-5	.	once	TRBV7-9	CASSLVQGTETQYF	TGTGCCAGCAGCTTAGTGCAGGGTACGGAGACCCAGTACTTC
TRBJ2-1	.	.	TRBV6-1	CASSPRRQGGNEQFF	TGTGCCAGCAGTCCCCGAAGGCAGGGGGGCAATGAGCAGTTCTTC
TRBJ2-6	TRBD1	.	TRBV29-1	CSVETPGQGEGANVLTF	TGCAGCGTTGAAACCCCGGGACAGGGGGAAGGGGCCAACGTCCTGACTTTC
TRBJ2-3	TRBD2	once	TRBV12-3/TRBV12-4	CTSSLRVSGGGEGTDTQYF	TGTACCAGCAGTTTAAGGGTTTCTGGCGGGGGGGAAGGCACAGATACGCAGTATTTT
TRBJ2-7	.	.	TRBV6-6	CASSFRRGHEQYF	TGTGCCAGCAGTTTTCGCAGGGGTCACGAGCAGTACTTC
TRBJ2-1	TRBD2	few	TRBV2	CASRKRIAGGNNEQFF	TGTGCCAGCCGAAAACGCATAGCGGGAGGGAACAATGAGCAGTTCTTC
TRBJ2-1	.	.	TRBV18	CASSPSEEQFF	TGTGCCAGCTCACCGAGCGAAGAGCAGTTCTTC
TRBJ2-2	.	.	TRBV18	CASSPSPGQRTGELFF	TGTGCCAGCTCACCCTCACCGGGACAACGCACCGGGGAGCTGTTTTTT
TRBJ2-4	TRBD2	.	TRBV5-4	CASSLGGGERNIQYF	TGTGCCAGCAGCTTGGGCGGGGGTGAACGGAACATTCAGTACTTC
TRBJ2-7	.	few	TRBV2	CASREYSYEQYF	TGTGCCAGCAGAGAATACTCCTACGAGCAGTACTTC
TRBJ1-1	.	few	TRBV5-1	CASSVSWLAGAFF	TGCGCCAGCAGCGTAAGTTGGCTGGCAGGAGCTTTCTTT
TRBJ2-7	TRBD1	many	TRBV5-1	CASSLAPYRQGSSYEQYF	TGCGCCAGCAGCTTGGCTCCCTATCGACAGGGGAGCTCCTACGAGCAGTACTTC
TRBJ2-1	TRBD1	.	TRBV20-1	CSAQTGSSYNEQFF	TGCAGTGCTCAGACAGGGAGCTCCTACAATGAGCAGTTCTTC
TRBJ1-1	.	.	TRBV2	CASSPQGRGTEAFF	TGTGCCAGCAGTCCTCAGGGAAGGGGCACTGAAGCTTTCTTT
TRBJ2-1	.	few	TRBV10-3	CAISGGGVSGNEQFF	TGTGCCATCAGCGGGGGTGGGGTATCGGGCAATGAGCAGTTCTTC
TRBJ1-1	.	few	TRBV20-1	CSAIETMNTEAFF	TGCAGTGCTATTGAAACCATGAACACTGAAGCTTTCTTT
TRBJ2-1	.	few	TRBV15	CATSRVGERNEQFF	TGTGCCACCAGCAGAGTTGGTGAGCGTAATGAGCAGTTCTTC
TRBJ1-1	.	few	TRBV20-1	CSAAPQAGINTEAFF	TGCAGTGCAGCCCCCCAGGCGGGTATAAACACTGAAGCTTTCTTT
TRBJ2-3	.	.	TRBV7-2	CASAPGRIGTDTQYF	TGTGCCAGCGCTCCAGGGAGGATTGGCACAGATACGCAGTATTTT
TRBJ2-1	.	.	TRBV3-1	CASSQSTIMYNEQFF	TGTGCCAGCAGCCAATCCACTATTATGTACAATGAGCAGTTCTTC
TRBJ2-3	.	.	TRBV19	CASSSLVTADTQYF	TGTGCCAGTAGTAGTCTAGTCACGGCAGATACGCAGTATTTT
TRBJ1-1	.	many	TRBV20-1	CSARDGGTEAFF	TGCAGTGCTAGAGATGGGGGCACTGAAGCTTTCTTT
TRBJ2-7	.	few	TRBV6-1	CASSERGAGVYEQYF	TGTGCCAGCAGTGAACGGGGGGCCGGGGTCTACGAGCAGTACTTC
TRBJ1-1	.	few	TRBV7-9	CASSIRQTEAFF	TGTGCCAGCAGCATACGACAGACTGAAGCTTTCTTT
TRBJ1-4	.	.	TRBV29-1	CSAGRGKGTEEKLFF	TGCAGCGCAGGGAGGGGAAAGGGAACAGAAGAAAAACTGTTTTTT
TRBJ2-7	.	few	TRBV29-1	CSVVDTYEQYF	TGCAGCGTTGTTGACACCTACGAGCAGTACTTC
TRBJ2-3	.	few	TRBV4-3	CASSQVRQGGRFGDTQYF	TGCGCCAGCAGCCAAGTACGTCAGGGGGGAAGGTTCGGAGATACGCAGTATTTT
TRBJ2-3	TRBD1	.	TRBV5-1	CASSSTGGETDTQYF	TGCGCCAGCAGCTCGACAGGGGGTGAGACAGATACGCAGTATTTT
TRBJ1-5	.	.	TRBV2	CASSEGRINQPQHF	TGTGCCAGCAGTGAAGGACGGATCAATCAGCCCCAGCATTTT
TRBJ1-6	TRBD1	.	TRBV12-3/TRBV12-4	CASGGQGASPLHF	TGTGCCAGCGGGGGACAGGGGGCGTCACCCCTCCACTTT
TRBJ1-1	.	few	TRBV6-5	CASSYSGERTEAFF	TGTGCCAGCAGTTACTCCGGGGAGAGAACTGAAGCTTTCTTT
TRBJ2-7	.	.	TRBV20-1	CSASQIGPYEQYF	TGCAGTGCTAGTCAAATAGGTCCTTACGAGCAGTACTTC
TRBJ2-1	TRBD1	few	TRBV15	CATRRDRYYNEQFF	TGTGCCACCAGGAGGGACAGATACTACAATGAGCAGTTCTTC
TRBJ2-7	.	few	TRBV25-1	CASSEYWGSYEQYF	TGTGCCAGCAGTGAATACTGGGGCTCCTACGAGCAGTACTTC
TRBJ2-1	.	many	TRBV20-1	CSAGGVSSYNEQFF	TGCAGTGCCGGGGGCGTAAGCTCCTACAATGAGCAGTTCTTC
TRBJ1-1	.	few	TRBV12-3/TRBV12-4	CASSLVGYGGPNTEAFF	TGTGCCAGCAGTTTAGTCGGGTATGGGGGTCCGAACACTGAAGCTTTCTTT
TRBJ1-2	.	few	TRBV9	CASSVQGSPVYGYTF	TGTGCCAGCAGCGTTCAGGGTTCCCCTGTCTATGGCTACACCTTC
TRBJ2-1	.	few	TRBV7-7	CASSIRLAASNEQFF	TGTGCCAGCAGCATCCGGCTAGCTGCAAGCAATGAGCAGTTCTTC
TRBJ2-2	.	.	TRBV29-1	CSVFKTGELFF	TGCAGCGTTTTTAAGACCGGGGAGCTGTTTTTT
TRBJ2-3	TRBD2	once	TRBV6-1	CASSPLAGAYTDTQYF	TGTGCCAGCAGTCCACTAGCGGGGGCCTATACAGATACGCAGTATTTT
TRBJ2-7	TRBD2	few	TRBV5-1	CASSLDGTNYYEQYF	TGCGCCAGCAGCTTGGATGGGACTAATTATTACGAGCAGTACTTC
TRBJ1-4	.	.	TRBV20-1	CSARQDTSNEKLFF	TGCAGTGCTAGACAGGACACCTCTAATGAAAAACTGTTTTTT
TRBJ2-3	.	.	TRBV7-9	CASTMGALGKDTQYF	TGTGCCAGCACGATGGGGGCGCTGGGGAAAGATACGCAGTATTTT
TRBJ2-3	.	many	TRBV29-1	CSVGWMGSASTDTQYF	TGCAGCGTTGGTTGGATGGGGTCAGCTAGCACAGATACGCAGTATTTT
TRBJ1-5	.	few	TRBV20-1	CSAKGGNSNQPQHF	TGCAGTGCAAAGGGGGGAAATAGCAATCAGCCCCAGCATTTT
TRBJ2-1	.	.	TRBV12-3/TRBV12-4	CASSPGIDEQFF	TGTGCCAGCAGTCCAGGGATTGACGAGCAGTTCTTC
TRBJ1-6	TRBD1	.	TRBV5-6	CASSLRTGSPLHF	TGTGCCAGCAGCTTGAGGACAGGGTCGCCCCTCCACTTT
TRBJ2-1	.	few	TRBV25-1	CASSGVDGVAYNEQFF	TGTGCCAGCAGTGGAGTGGACGGGGTGGCCTACAATGAGCAGTTCTTC
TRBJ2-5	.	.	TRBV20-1	CSAGRDSRGETQYF	TGCAGTGCTGGAAGGGACTCCAGGGGGGAGACCCAGTACTTC
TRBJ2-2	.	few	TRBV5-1	CASSRSGVGTGELFF	TGCGCCAGCTCAAGATCAGGGGTAGGCACCGGGGAGCTGTTTTTT
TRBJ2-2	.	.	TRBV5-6	CASSWAPGELFF	TGTGCCAGCAGCTGGGCCCCCGGGGAGCTGTTTTTT
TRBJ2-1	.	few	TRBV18	CASKLRDSRDEQFF	TGTGCCAGCAAGTTGAGAGATTCGAGGGATGAGCAGTTCTTC
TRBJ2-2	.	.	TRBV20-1	CSAIELEATGELFF	TGCAGTGCTATTGAACTTGAAGCCACCGGGGAGCTGTTTTTT
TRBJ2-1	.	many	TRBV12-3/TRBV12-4	CASSQQGNNEQFF	TGTGCCAGCAGTCAACAGGGAAACAATGAGCAGTTCTTC
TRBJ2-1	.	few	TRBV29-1	CGASENEQFF	TGCGGGGCTAGCGAGAATGAGCAGTTCTTC